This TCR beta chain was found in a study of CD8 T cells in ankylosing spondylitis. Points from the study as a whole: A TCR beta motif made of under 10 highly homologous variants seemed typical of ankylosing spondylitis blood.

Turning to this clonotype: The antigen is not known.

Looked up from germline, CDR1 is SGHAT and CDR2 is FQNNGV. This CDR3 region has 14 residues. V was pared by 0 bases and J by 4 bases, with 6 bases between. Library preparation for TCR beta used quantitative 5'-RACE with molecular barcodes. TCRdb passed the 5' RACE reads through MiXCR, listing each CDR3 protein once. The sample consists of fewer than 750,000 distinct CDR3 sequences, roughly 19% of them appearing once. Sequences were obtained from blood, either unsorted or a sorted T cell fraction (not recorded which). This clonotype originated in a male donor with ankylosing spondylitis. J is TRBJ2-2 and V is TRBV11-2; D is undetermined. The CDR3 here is CASSLDPSTGELFF. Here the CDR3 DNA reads TGTGCCAGCAGCTTAGATCCGAGCACCGGGGAGCTGTTTTTT.